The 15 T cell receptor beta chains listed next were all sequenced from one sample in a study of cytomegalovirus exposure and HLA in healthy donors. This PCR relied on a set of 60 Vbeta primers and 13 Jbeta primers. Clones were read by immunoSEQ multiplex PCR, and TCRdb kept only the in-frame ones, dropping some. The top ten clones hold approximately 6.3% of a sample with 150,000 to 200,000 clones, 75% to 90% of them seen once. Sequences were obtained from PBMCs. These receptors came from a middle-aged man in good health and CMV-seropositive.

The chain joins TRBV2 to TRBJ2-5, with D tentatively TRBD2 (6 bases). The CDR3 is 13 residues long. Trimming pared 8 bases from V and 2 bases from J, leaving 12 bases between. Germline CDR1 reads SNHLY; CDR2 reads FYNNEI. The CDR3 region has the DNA TGTGCCAGCCGACCTAGCGTTCAAGAGACCCAGTACTTC. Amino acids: CASRPSVQETQYF. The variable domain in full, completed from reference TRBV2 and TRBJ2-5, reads EPEVTQTPSHQVTQMGQEVILRCVPISNHLYFYWYRQILGQKVEFLVSFYNNEISEKSEIFDDQFSVERPDGSNFTLKIRSTKLEDSAMYFCASRPSVQETQYFGPGTRLLVL.

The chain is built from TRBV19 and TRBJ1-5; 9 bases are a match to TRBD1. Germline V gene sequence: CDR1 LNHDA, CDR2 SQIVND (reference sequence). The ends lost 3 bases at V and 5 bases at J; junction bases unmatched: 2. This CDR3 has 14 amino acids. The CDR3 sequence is CASSIRDRDQPQHF. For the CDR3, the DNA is TGTGCCAGTAGTATTCGGGACAGGGATCAGCCCCAGCATTTT.

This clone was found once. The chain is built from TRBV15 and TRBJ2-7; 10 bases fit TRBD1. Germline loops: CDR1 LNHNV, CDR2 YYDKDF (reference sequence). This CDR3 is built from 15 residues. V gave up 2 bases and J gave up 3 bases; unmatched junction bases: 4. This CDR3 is CATSRPGQGVYEQYF. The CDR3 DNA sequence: TGTGCCACCAGCAGACCTGGACAGGGGGTCTACGAGCAGTACTTC.

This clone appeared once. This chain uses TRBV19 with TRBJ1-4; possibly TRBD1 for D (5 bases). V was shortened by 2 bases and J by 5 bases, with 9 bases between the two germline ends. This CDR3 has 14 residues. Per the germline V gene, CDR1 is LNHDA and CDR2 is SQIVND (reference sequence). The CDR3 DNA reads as TGTGCCAGTAGTATAACTGGGGGGAATGAAAAACTGTTTTTT. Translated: CASSITGGNEKLFF.

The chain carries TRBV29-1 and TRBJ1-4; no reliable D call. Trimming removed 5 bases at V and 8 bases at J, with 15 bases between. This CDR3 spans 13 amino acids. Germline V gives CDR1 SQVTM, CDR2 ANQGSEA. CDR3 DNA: TGCAGCGTTACAACAGTGAGTCTAGAAAAACTGTTTTTT. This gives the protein CSVTTVSLEKLFF.

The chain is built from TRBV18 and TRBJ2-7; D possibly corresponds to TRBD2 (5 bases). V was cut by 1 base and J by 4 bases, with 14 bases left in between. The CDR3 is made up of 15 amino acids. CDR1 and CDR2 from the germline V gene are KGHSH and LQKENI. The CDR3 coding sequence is TGTGCCAGCTCACCACGGTACGGCGGGTATTACGAGCAGTACTTC. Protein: CASSPRYGGYYEQYF.

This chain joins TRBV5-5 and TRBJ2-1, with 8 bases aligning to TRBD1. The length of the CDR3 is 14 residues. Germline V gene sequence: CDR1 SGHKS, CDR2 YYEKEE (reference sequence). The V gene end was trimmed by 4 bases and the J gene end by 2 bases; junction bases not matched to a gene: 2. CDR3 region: CASSAGGAYNEQFF. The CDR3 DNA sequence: TGTGCCAGCAGCGCAGGGGGCGCCTACAATGAGCAGTTCTTC. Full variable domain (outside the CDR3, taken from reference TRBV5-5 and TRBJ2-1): DAGVTQSPTHLIKTRGQQVTLRCSPISGHKSVSWYQQVLGQGPQFIFQYYEKEERGRGNFPDRFSARQFPNYSSELNVNALLLGDSALYLCASSAGGAYNEQFFGPGTRLTVL.

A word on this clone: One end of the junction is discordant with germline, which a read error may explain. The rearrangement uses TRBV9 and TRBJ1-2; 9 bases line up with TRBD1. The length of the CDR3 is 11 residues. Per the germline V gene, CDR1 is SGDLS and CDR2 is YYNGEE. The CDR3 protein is CASSPAPGQGF. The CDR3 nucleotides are TGTGCCAGCAGCCCTGCCCCGGGACAGGGCTTC.

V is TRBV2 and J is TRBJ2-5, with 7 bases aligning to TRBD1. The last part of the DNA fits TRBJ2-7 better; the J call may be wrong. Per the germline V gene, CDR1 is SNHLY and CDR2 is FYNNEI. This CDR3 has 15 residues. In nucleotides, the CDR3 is TGTGCCAGCAGTGAACCGACAGGGTCATCGTACGAGCAGTACTTC. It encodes CASSEPTGSSYEQYF.

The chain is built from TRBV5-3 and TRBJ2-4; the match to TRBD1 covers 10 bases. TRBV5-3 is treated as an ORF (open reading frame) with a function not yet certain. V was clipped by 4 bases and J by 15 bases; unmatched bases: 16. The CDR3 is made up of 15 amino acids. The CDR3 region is CARSPPSGTGVVGYF. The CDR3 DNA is TGTGCCAGAAGCCCCCCGTCCGGGACAGGGGTTGTCGGGTACTTC.

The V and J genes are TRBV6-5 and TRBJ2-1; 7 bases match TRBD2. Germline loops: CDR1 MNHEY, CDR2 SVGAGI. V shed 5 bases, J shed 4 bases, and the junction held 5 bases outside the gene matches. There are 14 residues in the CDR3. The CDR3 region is CASSVASGYNEQFF. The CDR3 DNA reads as TGTGCCAGCAGTGTGGCTAGCGGTTACAATGAGCAGTTCTTC.

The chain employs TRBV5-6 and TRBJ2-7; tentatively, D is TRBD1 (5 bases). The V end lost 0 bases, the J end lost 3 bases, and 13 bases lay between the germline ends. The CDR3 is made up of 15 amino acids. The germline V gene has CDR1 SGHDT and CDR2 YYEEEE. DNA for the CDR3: TGTGCCAGCAGCTTGGAACAGGCCAGGTTCTACGAGCAGTACTTC. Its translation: CASSLEQARFYEQYF.

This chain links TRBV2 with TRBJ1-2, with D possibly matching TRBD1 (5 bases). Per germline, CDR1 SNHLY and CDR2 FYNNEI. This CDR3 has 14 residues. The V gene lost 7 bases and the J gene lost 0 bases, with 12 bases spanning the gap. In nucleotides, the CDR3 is TGTGCCAGCATGGCGACAGCAACTAACTATGGCTACACCTTC. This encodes CASMATATNYGYTF. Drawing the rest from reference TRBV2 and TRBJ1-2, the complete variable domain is EPEVTQTPSHQVTQMGQEVILRCVPISNHLYFYWYRQILGQKVEFLVSFYNNEISEKSEIFDDQFSVERPDGSNFTLKIRSTKLEDSAMYFCASMATATNYGYTFGSGTRLTVV.

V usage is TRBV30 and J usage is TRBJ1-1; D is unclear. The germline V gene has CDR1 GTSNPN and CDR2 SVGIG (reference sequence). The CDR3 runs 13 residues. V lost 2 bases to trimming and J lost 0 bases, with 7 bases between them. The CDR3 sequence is CAWSRSMNTEAFF. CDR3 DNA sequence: TGTGCCTGGAGTCGGTCAATGAACACTGAAGCTTTCTTT. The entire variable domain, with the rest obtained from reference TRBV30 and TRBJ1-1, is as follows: SQTIHQWPATLVQPVGSPLSLECTVEGTSNPNLYWYRQAAGRGLQLLFYSVGIGQISSEVPQNLSASRPQDRQFILSSKKLLLSDSGFYLCAWSRSMNTEAFFGQGTRLTVV.

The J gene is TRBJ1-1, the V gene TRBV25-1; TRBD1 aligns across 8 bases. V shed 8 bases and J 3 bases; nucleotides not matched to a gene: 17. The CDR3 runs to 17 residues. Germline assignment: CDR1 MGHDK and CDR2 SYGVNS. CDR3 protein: CASRETGGPVSDTEAFF. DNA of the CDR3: TGTGCCAGCCGCGAAACAGGGGGACCCGTATCTGACACTGAAGCTTTCTTT.